These T cell receptor beta chains were read from a single sample in a study of identical twins. One entry per CDR3 protein results from TCRdb running MiXCR on the 5' RACE reads. The sample consists of around 340,000 distinct CDR3 sequences, roughly 12% of them appearing once. The sample was also linked to a second study, of yellow fever vaccine responses in identical twins.

The sequencing sample was made of CD8+ T cells sorted from blood. These receptors were taken from a woman aged 18-30 years in good health. Both conserved end residues are part of each CDR3. A D gene is named only where the DNA matches it firmly. Not all rows give a size; the values are once, few, many and, for expanded clones, a class.

cdr3_aa j_call d_call v_call clone_size
CASSADYLWGGEAFF TRBJ1-1 . TRBV6-1 few
CASESSGAYEQYF TRBJ2-7 TRBD2 TRBV2 few
CASSPGRGSYEQYF TRBJ2-7 . TRBV5-4 few
CASSPASGLNEQYF TRBJ2-7 TRBD2 TRBV7-8 many
CASSFGGRPEAFF TRBJ1-1 . TRBV12-3/TRBV12-4 few
CASSLGDYADNEQFF TRBJ2-1 TRBD2 TRBV3-1 few
CASSPLPPGTEAFF TRBJ1-1 . TRBV6-1 few
CASSPGTGGIGYTF TRBJ1-2 TRBD1 TRBV6-1 few
CASSQVGGAYEQYF TRBJ2-7 TRBD2 TRBV4-1 .
CASSDGWGFLSQPQHF TRBJ1-5 . TRBV6-1 .
CASSWGDREETQYF TRBJ2-5 TRBD1 TRBV5-5 .
CASSLVAGGFLRSPLHF TRBJ1-6 TRBD1 TRBV5-1 many
CASSADPTYEQYF TRBJ2-7 . TRBV5-1 many
CASSLELSGTSSDEQYF TRBJ2-7 TRBD2 TRBV7-6 .
CASSPSSSRETQYF TRBJ2-5 . TRBV18 .
CASTSGGTEAFF TRBJ1-1 TRBD1 TRBV25-1 .
CASSLEDYPRETQYF TRBJ2-5 . TRBV5-1 many
CASSQGYGKNIQYF TRBJ2-4 . TRBV3-1 few
CASSLESSTNEKLFF TRBJ1-4 . TRBV5-1 .
CATSDEETQYF TRBJ2-5 . TRBV24-1 few
CASTGLAGNQETQYF TRBJ2-5 TRBD2 TRBV2 few
CASSLDLAGGPYYNEQFF TRBJ2-1 TRBD2 TRBV5-6 few
CASSLPGNTEAFF TRBJ1-1 . TRBV3-1 many
CASSSPAGDTGELFF TRBJ2-2 TRBD2 TRBV13 .
CASSQDGRGNYEQYF TRBJ2-7 TRBD1 TRBV4-1 .
CASSLRPDYGYTF TRBJ1-2 . TRBV5-1 many
CASSLAGLDPYNEQFF TRBJ2-1 . TRBV5-1 once
CSVESGSYYGYTF TRBJ1-2 . TRBV29-1 .
CASSLENLSGYTF TRBJ1-2 . TRBV5-1 few
CSAHRMWGLNTEAFF TRBJ1-1 . TRBV20-1 .
CSARDSPRQDHEQYF TRBJ2-7 . TRBV20-1 .
CASSQGALREQYF TRBJ2-7 . TRBV4-2 .
CASSYTGGNGANVLTF TRBJ2-6 TRBD1 TRBV27 .
CSVGSDTQYF TRBJ2-3 . TRBV29-1 few
CSASRGSYNEQFF TRBJ2-1 . TRBV20-1 few
CASSEGDEQFF TRBJ2-1 . TRBV7-9 .
CASSLDLEVRVNYEQYF TRBJ2-7 . TRBV5-1 many
CATSRAGTSDYEQYF TRBJ2-7 TRBD2 TRBV15 few
CSARPYRDLTDTQYF TRBJ2-3 . TRBV20-1 few
CASSEVRSGNEQYF . . TRBV6-1 .
CASSPRPQGATGELFF TRBJ2-2 TRBD1 TRBV7-9 few
CASTLAGNTYNEQFF TRBJ2-1 . TRBV9 .
CASSLRQGDEKLFF TRBJ1-4 TRBD1 TRBV12-3/TRBV12-4 few
CASSLGTPSTDTQYF TRBJ2-3 . TRBV12-3/TRBV12-4 many
CASRGLAGRDNEQFF TRBJ2-1 TRBD2 TRBV12-3/TRBV12-4 many
CASSPDRTTDTQYF TRBJ2-3 . TRBV4-2 few
CASSLGADRGEKLFF TRBJ1-4 TRBD1 TRBV5-5 .
CATSEADIIPFGAKNIQYF TRBJ2-4 . TRBV24-1 few
CASSQSDEKLFF TRBJ1-4 . TRBV4-1 .
CASSSLRGSYEQYF TRBJ2-7 . TRBV28 few
CASSSGTSGRGNEQFF TRBJ2-1 TRBD2 TRBV7-6 .
CSANRGDGYTEAFF TRBJ1-1 . TRBV20-1 .
CASSPLGRTYEQYF TRBJ2-7 . TRBV4-1 .
CAIGRPGSGTDTQYF TRBJ2-3 . TRBV10-3 .
CAIGPREQYF TRBJ2-7 . TRBV6-2/TRBV6-3 .
CASSQPGTSDTQYF TRBJ2-3 . TRBV4-1 .